This is a list of T cell receptor beta chains from one sample in a study of shared clonotypes between healthy human individuals. Method: immunoSEQ multiplex PCR; TCRdb's copy keeps in-frame clones and lacks some. Of 550,000 to 700,000 clones listed, roughly 72% are singletons. The sequencing input was memory CD4+ T cells sorted from blood. The receptors come from a woman in her twenties or thirties in good health. Each CDR3 is given with its conserved first and last residue. The D gene is left open where the match is weak. Clone size appears in some rows only: once, few, many, or a class for an expanded clone.

- | TRBJ2-5 | TRBV15 | - | TGTGCCACCCATGAGGGGCGCGGAGAGACCCAGTACTTC | CATHEGRGETQYF
- | TRBJ1-2 | TRBV5-1 | TRBD1 | TGCGCCAGCAGCTTGGCCCCGACAGGGGAAGGCTACACCTTC | CASSLAPTGEGYTF
- | TRBJ2-3 | TRBV6-1 | - | TGTGCCAGCACTCGACTGGGCACAGATACGCAGTATTTT | CASTRLGTDTQYF
once | TRBJ1-1 | TRBV6-6 | - | TGTGCCAGCAGGAAGACAAGGCAGGGGAATACTGAAGCTTTCTTT | CASRKTRQGNTEAFF
- | TRBJ1-1 | TRBV5-1 | - | TGCGCCAGCAGTAGGGGAAACACTGAAGCTTTCTTT | CASSRGNTEAFF
once | TRBJ1-1 | TRBV29-1 | TRBD1 | TGCAGCGTTACCCGGACAGGGGGTGAGACTGAAGCTTTCTTT | CSVTRTGGETEAFF
once | TRBJ2-7 | TRBV28 | - | TGTGCCAGCACCCTGGGGGGAGGCTCCTACGAGCAGTACTTC | CASTLGGGSYEQYF
- | TRBJ2-2 | TRBV11-2 | TRBD2 | TGTGCCAGCAGCTTAGCATTTTCGGGGGGACCCGGGGAGCTGTTTTTT | CASSLAFSGGPGELFF
- | TRBJ1-5 | TRBV5-5 | TRBD1 | TGTGCCAGCAGCTTTACGGGACAGGGCCGTCAGCCCCAGCATTTT | CASSFTGQGRQPQHF
few | TRBJ2-1 | TRBV5-1 | TRBD2 | TGCGCCAGCAGCTCCGGACTAGCGGGAGGGCCTGGTAATGAGCAGTTCTTC | CASSSGLAGGPGNEQFF
- | TRBJ1-2 | TRBV6-5 | - | TGTGCCAGCAGTTACGTAGGGTTAGCTAACTATGGCTACACCTTC | CASSYVGLANYGYTF
- | TRBJ2-1 | TRBV5-5 | TRBD2 | TGTGCCAGCAGCTGGGGACTAGCGGGAGGCCCCAGCAATGAGCAGTTCTTC | CASSWGLAGGPSNEQFF
- | TRBJ1-2 | TRBV27 | TRBD1 | TGTGCCAGCAGATTAACCGCCAGAGGGGGCGCCAGGGCTAACTATGGCTACACCTTC | CASRLTARGGARANYGYTF
- | TRBJ1-1 | TRBV2 | - | TGTGCCAGCAGTGAAAAGGGCCAAGCTTTCTTT | CASSEKGQAFF
- | TRBJ2-1 | TRBV5-1 | TRBD2 | TGCGCCAGCAGCTCGCTAGCGGGAGGTGATAATGAGCAGTTCTTC | CASSSLAGGDNEQFF
- | TRBJ1-1 | TRBV11-2 | - | TGTGCCAGCAGCTCAATCCCGGGACCGCGGGGCACTGAAGCTTTCTTT | CASSSIPGPRGTEAFF
- | TRBJ2-4 | TRBV2 | - | TGTGCCAGCAGCGCACGGCAAGATAACATTCAGTACTTC | CASSARQDNIQYF
- | TRBJ2-1 | TRBV11-1 | TRBD2 | TGTGCCAGCAGCTCCCTATGGGGGGTAGCGGGGAACAATGAGCAGTTCTTC | CASSSLWGVAGNNEQFF
many | TRBJ2-7 | TRBV7-8 | - | TGTGCCAGCAGCTCCCGGACACGGCCCTACGAGCAGTACTTC | CASSSRTRPYEQYF
- | TRBJ2-5 | TRBV28 | - | TGTGCCAGCAGGTCAACACAGATTGGGGAGACCCAGTACTTC | CASRSTQIGETQYF
few | TRBJ2-7 | TRBV28 | - | TGTGCCAGCAGTACCGGACCGCCTAGGTCCTACGAGCAGTACTTC | CASSTGPPRSYEQYF
- | TRBJ2-1 | TRBV10-2 | - | TGCGCCAGCAGTGAACCCGGGGTGCTTTTCTACAATGAGCAGTTCTTC | CASSEPGVLFYNEQFF
- | TRBJ1-2 | TRBV7-9 | TRBD1 | TGTGCCAGCAGCGTCACAGGGGCTGATGGCTACACCTTC | CASSVTGADGYTF
- | TRBJ1-5 | TRBV11-2 | TRBD1 | TGTGCCAGCAGCTTTACAGGGGACAATCAGCCCCAGCATTTT | CASSFTGDNQPQHF
- | TRBJ2-2 | TRBV5-4 | - | TGTGCCAGCAGCTTGAAAAGTGGCCCGGACACCGGGGAGCTGTTTTTT | CASSLKSGPDTGELFF
- | TRBJ2-1 | TRBV11-3 | - | TGTGCCAGCAGCTTAGAGGGGTGGACAACCAATGAGCAGTTCTTC | CASSLEGWTTNEQFF
- | TRBJ2-7 | TRBV25-1 | TRBD1 | TGTGCCAGCAGTCCATTAACGACAGGGACGGGGGAGCAGTACTTC | CASSPLTTGTGEQYF
- | TRBJ2-2 | TRBV11-2 | - | TGTGCCAGCCTGAGGGGAAACACCGGGGAGCTGTTTTTT | CASLRGNTGELFF
- | TRBJ2-7 | TRBV2 | TRBD2 | TGTGCCAGCAGAGCAGAAGCGGGAGTCTACGAGCAGTACTTC | CASRAEAGVYEQYF
- | TRBJ2-7 | TRBV7-2 | - | TGTGCCAGCAGCTTAGCGGTCCATTCCTACGAGCAGTACTTC | CASSLAVHSYEQYF
- | TRBJ2-7 | TRBV5-6 | TRBD1 | TGTGCCAGCAGCCCGCCGGCCGGGACAGGGAGCTCCTACGAGCAGTACTTC | CASSPPAGTGSSYEQYF
- | TRBJ1-3 | TRBV4-1 | - | TGCGCCAGCAGCCAAGCCACCGCTAGGTCCCGTGGAAACACCATATATTTT | CASSQATARSRGNTIYF
- | TRBJ1-5 | TRBV19 | TRBD1 | TGTGCCAGTAGTAAAGGACAGGGGGCGCGCAATCAGCCCCAGCATTTT | CASSKGQGARNQPQHF
- | TRBJ1-5 | TRBV6-6 | - | TGTGCCAGCAGTTTCAAAAATCAGCCCCAGCATTTT | CASSFKNQPQHF
- | TRBJ2-3 | TRBV7-8 | - | TGTGCCAGCAGCCCCCGGAGAGGACCTAGCACAGATACGCAGTATTTT | CASSPRRGPSTDTQYF
- | TRBJ1-2 | TRBV28 | - | TGTGCCAGCAGTCACATATTTGGCTACACCTTC | CASSHIFGYTF
- | TRBJ2-1 | TRBV5-1 | - | TGCGCCAGCAGCTTGGAGGGCCAGCCCCCCTACAATGAGCAGTTCTTC | CASSLEGQPPYNEQFF
- | TRBJ1-6 | TRBV2 | TRBD1 | TGTGCCAGCAGCGGACAGGGAGGAGGCTCACCCCTCCACTTT | CASSGQGGGSPLHF
- | TRBJ1-1 | TRBV19 | - | TGTGCCAGTAGTGGGCTGACAGTTACCCTTTTTGTGAACACTGAAGCTTTCTTT | CASSGLTVTLFVNTEAFF
- | TRBJ2-7 | TRBV21-1 | - | TGTGCCAGCAGGAGGACACAATCCTACGAGCAGTACTTC | CASRRTQSYEQYF
- | TRBJ2-3 | TRBV10-3 | TRBD2 | TGTGCCATCAGTGTTAGCGGGGGCACAGATACGCAGTATTTT | CAISVSGGTDTQYF
- | TRBJ2-7 | TRBV21-1 | - | TGTGCCAGCAGCAATAAACCACAGGGGGCCACAACCCTCTACGAGCAGTACTTC | CASSNKPQGATTLYEQYF
- | TRBJ2-5 | TRBV29-1 | - | TGCAGCACCTGGGCGGGAACCGGGGAGACCCAGTACTTC | CSTWAGTGETQYF
few | TRBJ2-5 | TRBV13 | - | TGTGCCAGCAGCTTAGGAGCTATCCAAGAGACCCAGTACTTC | CASSLGAIQETQYF
- | TRBJ1-5 | TRBV19 | TRBD1 | TGTGCCAGTAGTATAAACGGCAGGGGGATGGAGCCCCAGCATTTT | CASSINGRGMEPQHF
once | TRBJ2-7 | TRBV7-2 | - | TGTGCCAGCAGCCCCCAAAGCGGTATAACCTACGAGCAGTACTTC | CASSPQSGITYEQYF
few | TRBJ2-7 | TRBV18 | - | TGTGCCAGCTCTGCGAGAATCTACGAGCAGTACTTC | CASSARIYEQYF
- | TRBJ1-5 | TRBV19 | TRBD1 | TGTGCCAGTAGTATAGCCTGGGAAGACAGGGGACCACTGCCCCAGCATTTT | CASSIAWEDRGPLPQHF
- | TRBJ2-1 | TRBV19 | - | TGTGCCAGTAGTATCCAACTAGTGAACAATGAGCAGTTCTTC | CASSIQLVNNEQFF
- | TRBJ2-7 | TRBV14 | TRBD1 | TGTGCCAGCAGCAAAGGGACAGGGACAGTGCAGTACTTC | CASSKGTGTVQYF
few | TRBJ2-1 | TRBV7-7 | TRBD2 | TGTGCCAGCAGCCCCTCTAGCGGGAGAGCTGAGCAGTTCTTC | CASSPSSGRAEQFF
- | TRBJ2-5 | TRBV10-3 | TRBD1 | TGTGCCATCAGTGCGGACAGGGTGGGGGAGACCCAGTACTTC | CAISADRVGETQYF
- | TRBJ1-4 | TRBV5-4 | - | TGTGCCAGCAGCTCGAACAGGGACGACACTAATGAAAAACTGTTTTTT | CASSSNRDDTNEKLFF
- | TRBJ2-5 | TRBV19 | - | TGTGCCAGTAGCTTCGGGTATAAACAAGAGACCCAGTACTTC | CASSFGYKQETQYF
- | TRBJ1-6 | TRBV11-2 | - | TGTGCCAGCAGCTTATCGGACCTCAAACCCCTCCACTTT | CASSLSDLKPLHF